What follows are 25 T cell receptor beta chains derived from one specimen sequenced in a study of T cells in Graves' hyperthyroidism and ophthalmopathy (dated by TCRdb to about 2019). Library generation was performed with multiplex PCR. Reads for this sample came from an Illumina HiSeq 2000. The TCR beta CDR3 regions were amplified from the RNA transcripts. For the first round of RT-PCR on the TCR CDR3, the HTBI primer set was used together with the Qiagen OneStep RT-PCR kit. Through fastp at Q25 and MiXCR, TCRdb rebuilt clones from the public reads, retaining in-frame beta chains. For every CDR3 protein sequence, its rows merge into one entry that carries the most common genes and DNA. The sample table holds 300,000 to 400,000 distinct CDR3 sequences, of which approximately 13% were seen once. Together, the top ten hold approximately 25% of the sample. The sequencing sample was made of blood. Every receptor here comes from a woman aged 30 to 39 with Graves' hyperthyroidism.

This clonotype has a count of ten or more. The genes are TRBV6-2 or TRBV6-3 and TRBJ1-1; D is undetermined. The CDR3 spans 15 residues. V was pared by 1 base and J by 1 base, with 10 bases between. Per the germline V gene, CDR1 is MNHEY and CDR2 is SVGEGT. The CDR3 sequence: CASSYFGGSNTEAFF. The CDR3 bases are TGTGCCAGCAGTTACTTCGGAGGTTCGAACACTGAAGCTTTCTTT.

This clonotype appeared many times. This chain links TRBV14 with TRBJ2-7; 9 bases are a match to TRBD1. J gave up 2 bases and V 1 base, and 6 bases lay outside the gene matches. The CDR3 contains 16 residues. CDR1 is SGHDN, CDR2 FVKESK, per germline. CDR3 region: CASSQGIGTGPYEQYF. For the CDR3, the DNA is TGTGCCAGCAGCCAAGGGATCGGGACAGGGCCCTACGAGCAGTACTTC.

This clonotype was counted only a few times. The chain combines TRBV28 with TRBJ2-7; D might be TRBD2 (7 bases). Deletions cut 6 bases from V and 4 bases from J, with 22 bases between. Germline V lookup: CDR1 MDHEN, CDR2 SYDVKM. CDR3 length: 16 amino acids. This chain's CDR3 is CASSRLGAGVVYEQYF. The DNA of the CDR3 is TGTGCCAGCAGCCGGCTGGGGGCGGGAGTTGTTTACGAGCAGTACTTC.

For this clonotype: One base away lies a much larger clone, so this may be a sequencing read error. CDR3 sequence reads: CASSFESSYEQYF. The CDR3 DNA reads TGTGCCAGCAGTTTTGAGAGCTCCTACGAGCAGTACTTC. The chain combines TRBV12-3 or TRBV12-4 with TRBJ2-7; no clear D. Trimming took off 3 bases at V and 0 bases at J, with 6 bases between the two ends. The CDR3 runs 13 residues.

J is TRBJ2-3 and V is TRBV19; a possible D gene is TRBD1 (5 bases). Per the germline V gene, CDR1 is LNHDA and CDR2 is SQIVND (reference sequence). Trimming took off 2 bases at V and 4 bases at J, with 16 bases between the two ends. This CDR3 contains 16 residues. CDR3 sequence reads: CASSIQGLALPDTQYF. The CDR3 region has the DNA TGTGCCAGTAGTATACAGGGCTTGGCCCTTCCAGATACGCAGTATTTT.

The V call is TRBV20-1, the J call TRBJ2-7; D call uncertain. Trimming removed 5 bases at V and 1 base at J, with 18 bases between. Germline loops: CDR1 DFQATT, CDR2 SNEGSKA (reference sequence). The CDR3 is 15 residues long. CDR3 coding DNA: TGCAGTGCTCAAACCCCCCTTACAGTATCCTACGAGCAGTACTTC. It encodes CSAQTPLTVSYEQYF.

A remark on this clonotype: This may be a read error, as it is one base from a much larger clone. The chain joins TRBV6-1 to TRBJ1-1; possible D gene TRBD1, 6 bases. The germline CDR1 and CDR2 sequences are MNHNS and SASEGT. CDR3 length equals 13 residues. Written as DNA, the CDR3 is TGTGCCAGCAGGGCGACAGGTAGCACTAAAGCTTTCTTT. This translates into CASRATGSTKAFF.

This clonotype was picked up a small number of times. The V and J genes are TRBV3-1 and TRBJ1-3, with D maybe TRBD1 (5 bases). The CDR3 runs 16 residues. V lost 3 bases, J lost 4 bases, and 16 bases lay in between. CDR1 is LGHDT and CDR2 is YNNKEL in the germline V gene (reference sequence). CDR3 in amino acids: CASSHGDGGRGNTIYF. CDR3 nucleotide sequence: TGTGCCAGCAGCCACGGTGACGGGGGGAGAGGAAACACCATATATTTT. The complete variable domain, with remaining parts taken from reference TRBV3-1 and TRBJ1-3, reads DTAVSQTPKYLVTQMGNDKSIKCEQNLGHDTMYWYKQDSKKFLKIMFSYNNKELIINETVPNRFSPKSPDKAHLNLHINSLELGDSAVYFCASSHGDGGRGNTIYFGEGSWLTVV.

The table lists this clonotype with many counts. This rearrangement joins TRBV5-5 to TRBJ1-1, with 7 bases that match TRBD1. Trimming removed 1 base from V and 3 bases from J; junction bases left unmatched: 15. Germline-derived CDR1 and CDR2 are SGHKS and YYEKEE (reference sequence). This CDR3 is built from 18 residues. This chain's CDR3 is CASSLFRQGEVPDTEAFF. The CDR3 bases are TGTGCCAGCAGCTTGTTTCGGCAGGGGGAAGTTCCGGACACTGAAGCTTTCTTT. The full variable domain, with the rest looked up from reference TRBV5-5 and TRBJ1-1, is DAGVTQSPTHLIKTRGQQVTLRCSPISGHKSVSWYQQVLGQGPQFIFQYYEKEERGRGNFPDRFSARQFPNYSSELNVNALLLGDSALYLCASSLFRQGEVPDTEAFFGQGTRLTVV.

This chain uses TRBV27 with TRBJ2-7; 7 bases line up with TRBD2. The CDR3 has 13 amino acids. Germline lookup yields CDR1 MNHEY and CDR2 SMNVEV (reference sequence). Unmatched junction bases numbered 5, after V lost 5 bases and J lost 4 bases. CDR3 nucleotide sequence: TGTGCCAGCAGTAGCGGGATAAGGTACGAGCAGTACTTC. It encodes CASSSGIRYEQYF.

This chain joins TRBV12-3 or TRBV12-4 and TRBJ2-7; D is unresolved. This CDR3 has 14 amino acids. V was cut by 6 bases and J by 0 bases, with 12 bases left in between. DNA of the CDR3: TGTGCCAGCAGCTCCGGACCAAGCTCCTACGAGCAGTACTTC. It codes for CASSSGPSSYEQYF.

This clonotype was seen at least ten times. This chain uses TRBV11-2 with TRBJ2-7; maybe TRBD1 (5 bases). This CDR3 contains 15 residues. Germline CDR1 reads SGHAT; CDR2 reads FQNNGV. V shed 0 bases and J shed 5 bases, with 14 bases lying between them. CDR3 sequence (DNA): TGTGCCAGCAGCTTAGATGTGGCAGGGCGCCACGAGCAGTACTTC. This codes for CASSLDVAGRHEQYF.

This clonotype has at least ten counts. This chain connects TRBV18 to TRBJ2-5; D unresolved. Germline V CDR1 and CDR2: KGHSH, LQKENI. The CDR3 spans 16 residues. Trimming pared 3 bases from V and 0 bases from J, leaving 14 bases between. CDR3 loop: CASSPLKAHYQETQYF. The DNA of the CDR3 is TGTGCCAGCTCACCCCTGAAAGCCCACTACCAAGAGACCCAGTACTTC. The full variable domain, with the rest looked up from reference TRBV18 and TRBJ2-5, is NAGVMQNPRHLVRRRGQEARLRCSPMKGHSHVYWYRQLPEEGLKFMVYLQKENIIDESGMPKERFSAEFPKEGPSILRIQQVVRGDSAAYFCASSPLKAHYQETQYFGPGTRLLVL.

Points on this clonotype: Its ends do not fully match the called genes, so a read error is possible. The V gene is TRBV19, the J gene TRBJ2-2; unclear D gene. Germline V gene lookup returns CDR1 LNHDA and CDR2 SQIVND (reference sequence). The CDR3 length is 16 residues. The CDR3 DNA is TGTGCCCGTAGTATAGATCTCGGTGATCTCACCGGGGAGCTGTTTTTT. Its translation: CARSIDLGDLTGELFF.

This clonotype was seen at least ten times. V usage is TRBV29-1 and J usage is TRBJ1-2; possibly TRBD1 for D (6 bases). The CDR3 is 12 residues long. From germline, CDR1 is SQVTM and CDR2 ANQGSEA. V was cut by 6 bases and J by 6 bases, with 14 bases left in between. The CDR3 loop is CSVGNREDGYTF. For the CDR3, the DNA is TGCAGCGTGGGAAACAGGGAAGATGGCTACACCTTC.

In this sample, this clonotype turned up many times. This chain joins TRBV28 and TRBJ1-1; unclear D gene. The CDR3 totals 13 residues. CDR1 and CDR2 from the germline V gene are MDHEN and SYDVKM. Trimming shortened V by 6 bases and J by 7 bases, and 15 bases separated the two germline ends. The CDR3 nucleotides are TGTGCCAGCAGCTTCGACGGACCAAGTGAAGCTTTCTTT. Protein sequence: CASSFDGPSEAFF.

This rearrangement joins TRBV12-3 or TRBV12-4 to TRBJ1-2, with 7 positions matching TRBD1. CDR3 length: 12 residues. After removal of 6 bases from V and 8 bases from J, the junction contained 6 bases not matched to a gene. The CDR3 protein is CASSMTGRGYTF. DNA for the CDR3: TGTGCCAGCAGCATGACAGGGAGGGGCTACACCTTC.

There are a few counts of this clonotype. The V and J genes are TRBV7-6 and TRBJ2-1; weak D call: TRBD1 (7 bases). Deletions cut 3 bases from V and 3 bases from J, with 15 bases between. CDR1 SGHVS and CDR2 FNYEAQ come from the germline V gene. This CDR3 has 16 amino acids. The CDR3 DNA reads TGTGCCAGCAGCTTCAGGTACAGGGGAGGCTACAATGAGCAGTTCTTC. This sequence encodes CASSFRYRGGYNEQFF.

This clonotype was recorded many times. The rearrangement uses TRBV20-1 and TRBJ2-1; 7 nucleotides match TRBD2. The V gene's germline CDR1 is DFQATT and CDR2 SNEGSKA (reference sequence). The CDR3 contains 14 residues. V gave up 4 bases and J gave up 4 bases; unmatched junction bases: 7. The CDR3 reads CSANRDYPYNEQFF. DNA for the CDR3: TGCAGTGCTAACCGGGACTACCCTTACAATGAGCAGTTCTTC.

This clonotype was seen ten or more times. The CDR3: CASSGLAGVDTQYF. The CDR3 DNA reads TGTGCCAGCAGTGGGCTAGCGGGAGTAGATACGCAGTATTTT. The chain employs TRBV2 and TRBJ2-3, with 10 bases that match TRBD2. The CDR3 extends over 14 amino acids. Trimming took 4 bases from V and 5 from J; bases not matched to a gene: 3. Germline V CDR1 and CDR2: SNHLY, FYNNEI.

This clonotype was observed at least ten times. This chain uses TRBV2 with TRBJ1-1; no definite D call. The CDR3 spans 13 residues. In germline, CDR1 is SNHLY, CDR2 FYNNEI. Trimming took 1 base from V and 6 from J, leaving 9 bases between them. As DNA, the CDR3 is TGTGCCAGCAGTGAAGAGGGTGGGGCTGAAGCTTTCTTT. It yields the protein CASSEEGGAEAFF.

The rearrangement uses TRBV6-5 and TRBJ1-6; D unresolved. Per the germline V gene, CDR1 is MNHEY and CDR2 is SVGAGI. V lost 2 bases and J 0 bases, leaving 8 bases between the germline ends. This CDR3 comprises 16 residues. The CDR3 nucleotides are TGTGCCAGCAGTTACACTGATAGCTCCTATAATTCACCCCTCCACTTT. Protein product: CASSYTDSSYNSPLHF.

This sequence joins TRBV9 and TRBJ2-3; D uncertain. The V gene lost 0 bases and the J gene lost 1 base, with 6 bases spanning the gap. In germline, CDR1 is SGDLS, CDR2 YYNGEE. The CDR3 has 14 amino acids. This CDR3 is CASSVDTRTDTQYF. DNA of the CDR3: TGTGCCAGCAGCGTAGATACTCGCACAGATACGCAGTATTTT.

This clonotype was observed at least ten times. This chain connects TRBV18 to TRBJ1-4; the match to TRBD1 covers 7 bases. Germline loops: CDR1 KGHSH, CDR2 LQKENI. The J segment lost 7 bases and the V segment lost 1 base, leaving 3 bases of the junction unmatched. The CDR3 loop spans 14 amino acids. The chain's CDR3 is CASSPLGQSEKLFF. In nucleotides, the CDR3 is TGTGCCAGCTCACCACTGGGACAGAGTGAAAAACTGTTTTTT.

The chain uses TRBV7-2 and TRBJ2-7; tentatively, D is TRBD2 (5 bases). The CDR3 is made up of 14 amino acids. V was cut by 2 bases and J by 5 bases, with 13 bases left in between. Germline V gene lookup returns CDR1 SGHTA and CDR2 FQGNSA. CDR3 nucleotides: TGTGCCAGCAGCTTATCAGCGGACCTGAACGAGCAGTACTTC. It yields the protein CASSLSADLNEQYF.